The T cell receptor (beta chain) under discussion was sequenced for a study of blood T cells in healthy people across ages. Broader study findings: Naive CD4+ cell counts and diversity both ran higher in long-lived than in aged donors.

Germline assignment: CDR1 SEHNR and CDR2 FQNEAQ (reference sequence). CDR3 length equals 14 residues. J lost 4 bases, V lost 5 bases, and 4 bases had no gene match. This clonotype was recorded at least ten times. Its antigen is as yet unknown. The second PCR ran about 7 to 12 cycles with a sample-barcoded 5' primer and J-beta primers. TCRdb itself ran the 5' RACE reads through MiXCR, one entry per CDR3 protein. Among approximately 810,000 distinct CDR3 sequences listed, under 35% were seen once. The receptor was derived from a woman of 80 years or more in good health. The V and J genes are TRBV7-9 and TRBJ1-4, with TRBD1 matching 7 bases. The sample taken for sequencing was blood. This CDR3 is CASSLGQLNEKLFF. The CDR3 nucleotides read TGTGCCAGCAGCCTGGGACAGCTTAATGAAAAACTGTTTTTT.